The 16 T cell receptor beta chains reported below all come from one sample, sequenced in a study of early T cells in non-severe SARS-CoV-2 infection. TCRdb processed the 5' RACE reads anew with MiXCR; each CDR3 protein has one entry. The sample yields tens of thousands of distinct CDR3 sequences, roughly 15% seen once. The source material was whole blood. These receptors came from an adult who was a healthcare worker with PCR-confirmed SARS-CoV-2 infection or an uninfected control (not recorded which).

This clonotype has a count of ten or more. The rearrangement links TRBV11-2 to TRBJ2-5; tentatively, D is TRBD1 (6 bases). CDR1 and CDR2 from the germline V gene are SGHAT and FQNNGV. The CDR3 has 18 residues. V lost 4 bases and J lost 2, with 23 bases in between. Here the CDR3 DNA reads TGTGCCAGCAGCTCCCTACAGGGACCGACAGTCTTACAAGAGACCCAGTACTTC. The encoded protein is CASSSLQGPTVLQETQYF.

The DNA of the CDR3 is TGCAGCGTTGAACCAGAATCACAAGAGACCCAGTACTTC. Amino acid sequence: CSVEPESQETQYF. The V and J genes are TRBV29-1 and TRBJ2-5; D not resolved. CDR1 and CDR2 from the germline V gene are SQVTM and ANQGSEA. This CDR3 spans 13 amino acids. Trimming took 2 bases from V and 2 from J, leaving 9 bases between them. The whole variable domain, remainder taken from reference TRBV29-1 and TRBJ2-5, is SAVISQKPSRDICQRGTSLTIQCQVDSQVTMMFWYRQQPGQSLTLIATANQGSEATYESGFVIDKFPISRPNLTFSTLTVSNMSPEDSSIYLCSVEPESQETQYFGPGTRLLVL.

This clonotype came up many times. The genes are TRBV12-3 or TRBV12-4 and TRBJ1-2; D gene unclear. The V end lost 8 bases, the J end lost 6 bases, and 16 bases lay between the germline ends. The CDR3 runs to 13 residues. The CDR3 DNA sequence: TGTGCCAGCTCCCTCGCCCGCCGACATGGCTACACCTTC. Encoded protein: CASSLARRHGYTF.

The chain combines TRBV18 with TRBJ2-7; 7 bases line up with TRBD1. The germline V gene encodes CDR1 KGHSH and CDR2 LQKENI. This CDR3 is built from 13 residues. V shed 3 bases and J 3 bases; nucleotides not matched to a gene: 2. The CDR3 DNA reads as TGTGCCAGCTCACCGGGACAGATCTACGAGCAGTACGTC. It specifies CASSPGQIYEQYV.

This rearrangement joins TRBV7-2 to TRBJ2-2; 9 bases are a match to TRBD1. From germline, CDR1 is SGHTA and CDR2 FQGNSA. The J segment lost 6 bases and the V segment lost 4 bases, leaving 6 bases of the junction unmatched. The CDR3 contains 15 residues. The CDR3 here is CASSSQGALAGELFF. As DNA, the CDR3 is TGTGCCAGCAGCTCACAGGGGGCGCTTGCCGGGGAGCTGTTTTTT.

This clonotype has ten or more counts. The chain joins TRBV7-2 to TRBJ2-2; TRBD1 aligns across 9 bases. V lost 1 base to trimming and J lost 4 bases; unmatched junction nucleotides: 4. The CDR3 consists of 16 residues. Germline V gene data show CDR1 as SGHTA and CDR2 as FQGNSA. The CDR3 region has the DNA TGTGCCAGCAGCTTAGTAACAGGGGGCGGCACCGGGGAGCTGTTTTTT. Its protein product is CASSLVTGGGTGELFF.

This clonotype was counted at least ten times. This chain joins TRBV7-2 and TRBJ1-1; maybe TRBD1 (6 bases). The CDR3 consists of 14 residues. The V gene's germline CDR1 is SGHTA and CDR2 FQGNSA. Trimming left V 2 bases short and J 3 bases short, with 10 bases between. The CDR3 nucleotides are TGTGCCAGCAGCTTACAGGACAGTTACACTGAAGCTTTCTTT. It encodes CASSLQDSYTEAFF.

In nucleotides, the CDR3 is TGTGCCAGCAGCCCCCGTTCGGGGGCGGGTTCACCCCTCCACTTT. This sequence encodes CASSPRSGAGSPLHF. The rearrangement links TRBV7-8 to TRBJ1-6; a possible D gene is TRBD1 (6 bases). Germline values: CDR1 SGHVS, CDR2 FQNEAQ. Trimming left V 5 bases short and J 9 bases short, with 17 bases between. The CDR3 consists of 15 residues.

This sequence joins TRBV29-1 and TRBJ2-3; D ambiguous. V was pared by 6 bases and J by 0 bases, with 4 bases between. Germline V CDR1 and CDR2: SQVTM, ANQGSEA. The CDR3 is 11 amino acids. The CDR3 DNA is TGCAGCGTGACTAGCACAGATACGCAGTATTTT. Protein product: CSVTSTDTQYF.

This clonotype was seen ten or more times. The chain uses TRBV5-6 and TRBJ2-5; D not resolved. From germline, CDR1 is SGHDT and CDR2 YYEEEE. The CDR3 is 16 residues long. V was shortened by 0 bases and J by 3 bases, with 15 bases between the two germline ends. The CDR3 is CASSLDLSIAEETQYF. DNA for the CDR3: TGTGCCAGCAGCTTGGACCTTAGCATAGCCGAAGAGACCCAGTACTTC.

There are a few counts of this clonotype. V usage is TRBV6-1 and J usage is TRBJ2-3; D perhaps matches TRBD2 (5 bases). Germline V gene data show CDR1 as MNHNS and CDR2 as SASEGT. This CDR3 contains 15 residues. With 2 bases removed from V and 8 bases from J, the gap between germline ends came to 17 bases. The CDR3 bases are TGTGCCAGCAGTGAATATTCACGGAGTCGGGGTACGCAGTATTTT. It specifies CASSEYSRSRGTQYF.

Turning to this clonotype: This may come from a read error, since a much larger clone is one base off. This chain connects TRBV6-5 to TRBJ1-1, with D perhaps TRBD1 (5 bases). The CDR3 extends over 16 amino acids. From germline, CDR1 is MNHEY and CDR2 SVGAGI. CDR3 amino acids: CAGSYSYQMQGAEAFF. The CDR3 bases are TGTGCCGGCAGTTACTCGTACCAAATGCAGGGAGCTGAAGCTTTCTTT.

This clonotype was detected a few times. The chain has TRBV10-3 and TRBJ2-1, with D perhaps given as TRBD1 or TRBD2 (5 bases each). Germline values: CDR1 ENHRY, CDR2 SYGVKD. Trimming shortened V by 0 bases and J by 9 bases, and 12 bases separated the two germline ends. The CDR3 is 14 amino acids. CDR3 nucleotide sequence: TGTGCCATCAGTGAGTCGGGGGATAAGGGTGAGCAGTTCTTC. The encoded protein is CAISESGDKGEQFF.

This clonotype was observed a few times. The chain uses TRBV20-1 and TRBJ2-1, with 11 positions matching TRBD1. With 5 bases clipped from V and 8 bases from J, the junction kept 2 bases outside the gene matches. CDR3 length: 12 amino acids. The V gene's germline CDR1 is DFQATT and CDR2 SNEGSKA (reference sequence). CDR3 sequence: CSAWTGGYEQFF. The CDR3 nucleotides are TGCAGTGCTTGGACAGGGGGCTATGAGCAGTTCTTC.

This clonotype was seen ten or more times. The chain recombines TRBV5-1 with TRBJ2-1; no firm D call. Trimming shortened V by 0 bases and J by 9 bases, and 4 bases separated the two germline ends. The CDR3 length is 11 residues. Germline V CDR1 and CDR2: SGHRS, YFSETQ. DNA for the CDR3: TGCGCCAGCAGCTTGGGGAGTGAGCAGTTCTTC. Translating it yields CASSLGSEQFF.

This clonotype appeared a few times. V is TRBV12-3 or TRBV12-4 and J is TRBJ2-2; D is unclear. This CDR3 region has 16 residues. Trimming removed 7 bases at V and 3 bases at J, with 18 bases between. CDR3 DNA sequence: TGTGCCAGCATCTGGAGATTCCCCCAGCACACCGGGGAGCTGTTTTTT. It is translated as CASIWRFPQHTGELFF.